The clone carrying this T cell receptor (beta chain) occurred many times. The antigen is not known. These data come from a study of spatial heterogeneity in lung cancer. Findings and caveats of the study: Whereas they appeared in blood less at follow-up, ubiquitous expanded tumor TCRs appeared there more at resection.

The time point denotes: sample taken at primary tumor resection. Whole RNA from tumor, nontumor lung or frozen PBMC was sequenced unsorted. Donors were around 70 untreated early-stage non-small cell lung cancer patients. TCR cDNA molecules each had a unique molecular identifier. MiXCR, applied by TCRdb to the 5' RACE reads, yields one record per CDR3 protein. The sample shows about 3,000 distinct CDR3 sequences, roughly 30% of them seen only once. CDR1 and CDR2 from the germline V gene are SNHLY and FYNNEI. This CDR3 has 16 amino acids. V was clipped by 1 base and J by 3 bases; unmatched bases: 1. The receptor comes from a male donor with early-stage non-small cell lung cancer. The V and J genes are TRBV2 and TRBJ2-3, with 13 bases matching TRBD2. The material was PBMCs, obtained at surgery. The CDR3 region is CASSEGTSGSTDTQYF. The CDR3 coding sequence is TGTGCCAGCAGTGAAGGGACTAGCGGGAGTACAGATACGCAGTATTTT.